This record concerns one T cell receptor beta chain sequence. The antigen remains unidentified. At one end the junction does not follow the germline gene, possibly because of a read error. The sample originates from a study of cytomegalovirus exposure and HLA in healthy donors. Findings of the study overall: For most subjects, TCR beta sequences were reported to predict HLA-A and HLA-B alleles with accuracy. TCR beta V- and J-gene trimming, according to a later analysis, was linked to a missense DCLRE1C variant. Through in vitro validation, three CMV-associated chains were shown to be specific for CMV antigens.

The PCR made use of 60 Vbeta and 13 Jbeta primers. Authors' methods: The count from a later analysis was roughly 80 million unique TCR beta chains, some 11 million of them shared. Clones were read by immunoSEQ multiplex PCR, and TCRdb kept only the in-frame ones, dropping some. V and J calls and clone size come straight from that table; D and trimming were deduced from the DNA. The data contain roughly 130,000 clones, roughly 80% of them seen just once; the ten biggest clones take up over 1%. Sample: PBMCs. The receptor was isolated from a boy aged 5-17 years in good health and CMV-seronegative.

The CDR3 sequence is CATSTGDSGNAEAFF. The CDR3 DNA follows: TGTGCCACCAGCACCGGGGACTCCGGGAACGCTGAAGCTTTCTTT. This chain connects TRBV15 to TRBJ1-1; D is possibly TRBD1 (5 bases). The CDR3 is made up of 15 amino acids. Germline loops: CDR1 LNHNV, CDR2 YYDKDF (reference sequence).